The 15 T cell receptor beta chains below were found in one sample sequenced in a study of cytomegalovirus exposure and HLA in healthy donors. PCR primers comprised 60 Vbeta and 13 Jbeta primers. TCRdb keeps only in-frame clones here, not all; method: immunoSEQ multiplex PCR. The table lists about 110,000 clones, around 85% of them singletons, with 2% to 2.5% in the top ten. The sample consisted of PBMCs. The receptor source for this set is a man between 25 and 39 years old in good health and CMV-seronegative.

This clone occurred once. This sequence joins TRBV30 and TRBJ1-5; TRBD1 might be the D (5 bases). The germline CDR1 and CDR2 sequences are GTSNPN and SVGIG (reference sequence). The CDR3 covers 13 residues. V was clipped by 0 bases and J by 12 bases, with 15 bases between them. The DNA for the CDR3 is TGTGCCTGGAGTGTAGGGCCAGCCGGGGGCCAGCATTTT. It codes for CAWSVGPAGGQHF.

A word on this clone: At the DNA level, this CDR3 is encoded by other sequences in the same sample as well. The CDR3 nucleotides read TGTGCCAGCAGCTTGGGACAGAACTATGGCTACACCTTC. This sequence encodes CASSLGQNYGYTF. The chain carries TRBV7-9 and TRBJ1-2, with 7 bases matching TRBD1. With 3 bases clipped from V and 2 bases from J, the junction kept 0 bases outside the gene matches. Germline values: CDR1 SEHNR, CDR2 FQNEAQ (reference sequence). The length of the CDR3 is 13 residues.

This chain uses TRBV4-1 with TRBJ1-2; 9 bases fit TRBD1. Unmatched junction bases numbered 12, after V lost 2 bases and J lost 5 bases. The CDR3 extends over 17 amino acids. The V gene's germline CDR1 is MGHRA and CDR2 YSYEKL. The CDR3 is CASSQPRTGDKGYGYTF. CDR3 in DNA: TGCGCCAGCAGCCAACCTCGGACAGGGGATAAAGGATATGGCTACACCTTC.

This sequence joins TRBV2 and TRBJ1-1; D is ambiguous. The CDR3 extends over 15 amino acids. Germline CDR1 reads SNHLY; CDR2 reads FYNNEI. Between the trimmed V and J ends, which lost 6 bases and 0 bases, there was a span of 14 bases. Here the CDR3 reads CASRSQNQMNTEAFF. Here the CDR3 DNA reads TGTGCCAGCAGGTCACAGAACCAAATGAACACTGAAGCTTTCTTT.

The chain recombines TRBV7-6 with TRBJ2-7, with 10 bases aligning to TRBD1. The CDR3 has 13 amino acids. The V and J ends lost 5 bases and 5 bases, in that order; junction bases with no gene match: 3. The germline CDR1 and CDR2 sequences are SGHVS and FNYEAQ. This CDR3 reads CASSPGQGDEQYF. Written as DNA, the CDR3 is TGTGCCAGCAGCCCAGGACAGGGGGACGAGCAGTACTTC. Complete variable domain (other parts from reference TRBV7-6 and TRBJ2-7): GAGVSQSPRYKVTKRGQDVALRCDPISGHVSLYWYRQALGQGPEFLTYFNYEAQQDKSGLPNDRFSAERPEGSISTLTIQRTEQRDSAMYRCASSPGQGDEQYFGPGTRLTVT.

This clone was recorded only once. The rearrangement links TRBV7-8 to TRBJ2-7; possible D gene TRBD2, 5 bases. From germline, CDR1 is SGHVS and CDR2 FQNEAQ. V lost 3 bases to trimming and J lost 4 bases, with 13 bases between them. The CDR3 has 14 amino acids. The CDR3 loop reads CASSFPERGYEQYF. CDR3 bases: TGTGCCAGCAGCTTCCCTGAACGAGGGTACGAGCAGTACTTC.

J is TRBJ2-5 and V is TRBV7-9; a weak D match, TRBD1 (7 bases). The CDR3 totals 15 residues. V lost 6 bases and J 3 bases, leaving 17 bases between the germline ends. CDR1 and CDR2 (germline): SEHNR, FQNEAQ (reference sequence). The CDR3 loop reads CASRRTTGEEETQYF. The CDR3 coding sequence is TGTGCCAGCAGACGAACAACAGGGGAGGAAGAGACCCAGTACTTC.

The V gene is TRBV6-4, the J gene TRBJ2-3, with TRBD2 identical over 8 bases. Germline V CDR1 and CDR2: MRHNA, SNTAGT. Trimming at V came to 4 bases and at J to 6 bases, leaving 9 bases not matched to a gene. The CDR3 length is 15 residues. The CDR3 sequence is CASSVREGPRDTQYF. CDR3 nucleotides: TGTGCCAGCAGTGTACGGGAGGGCCCCCGGGATACGCAGTATTTT.

The rearrangement uses TRBV7-9 and TRBJ2-1; maybe TRBD2 (5 bases). This CDR3 region has 16 residues. V was clipped by 5 bases and J by 6 bases, with 20 bases between them. CDR1 is SEHNR and CDR2 is FQNEAQ in the germline V gene (reference sequence). This CDR3 is CASSPPLKAGINEQFF. CDR3 nucleotide sequence: TGTGCCAGCAGCCCCCCCCTTAAGGCGGGCATCAATGAGCAGTTCTTC.

The chain joins TRBV10-1 to TRBJ2-3; tentatively, D is TRBD1 (5 bases). Trimming stripped 0 bases from V and 0 bases from J, with 10 bases between. Germline V gene lookup returns CDR1 WNHNN and CDR2 SYGVQD (reference sequence). The CDR3 is 16 amino acids. The CDR3 region is CASSESRGGSTDTQYF. CDR3 nucleotides: TGCGCCAGCAGTGAGTCAAGGGGCGGAAGCACAGATACGCAGTATTTT.

J is TRBJ2-7 and V is TRBV13; 7 bases are shared with TRBD1. CDR1 PRHDT and CDR2 FYEKMQ come from the germline V gene (reference sequence). CDR3 length: 14 amino acids. The J segment lost 2 bases and the V segment lost 6 bases, leaving 7 bases of the junction unmatched. The CDR3 loop is CASRPTGQTYEQYF. In DNA, the CDR3 is TGTGCCAGCAGGCCGACAGGGCAGACCTACGAGCAGTACTTC.

CDR3 protein: CASSRDRGPETQYF. The CDR3 DNA sequence: TGTGCCAGCAGCCGGGACAGGGGGCCGGAGACCCAGTACTTC. The chain employs TRBV27 and TRBJ2-5; 12 bases align to TRBD1. Germline trimming cut 6 bases from V and 5 bases from J; bases unmatched to any gene: 4. CDR1 and CDR2 (germline): MNHEY, SMNVEV (reference sequence). The CDR3 extends over 14 amino acids.

A note on this clone: No DNA is shown, since the ends of the CDR3 on it are uncertain; the CDR3 is the one TCRdb lists. The chain is built from TRBV5-6 and TRBJ1-1. Germline V gene sequence: CDR1 SGHDT, CDR2 YYEEEE. The CDR3 is 14 residues long, ends included. CDR3 amino acids: CASSTSGMNTEAFF.

The gene calls are TRBV21-1 and TRBJ2-7; the tabulated D call, TRBD2, remains unverified against the DNA. TRBV21-1 constitutes a pseudogene. The CDR3 contains 18 residues. In DNA form, the CDR3 reads TGTGCCAGCTCTGCCGGGACTAGCGGGAGTCAACCCCTATGCGAGCAGTACTTC. Its translation is CASSAGTSGSQPLCEQYF.

V and J are TRBV2 and TRBJ1-2; D is possibly TRBD1 (6 bases). In germline, CDR1 is SNHLY, CDR2 FYNNEI. CDR3 length: 12 residues. Trimming removed 10 bases at V and 5 bases at J, with 14 bases between. The CDR3 DNA is TGTGCCACAGGGGCGGGTAAATATGGCTACACCTTC. Translating it yields CATGAGKYGYTF. The whole variable domain, remainder taken from reference TRBV2 and TRBJ1-2, is EPEVTQTPSHQVTQMGQEVILRCVPISNHLYFYWYRQILGQKVEFLVSFYNNEISEKSEIFDDQFSVERPDGSNFTLKIRSTKLEDSAMYFCATGAGKYGYTFGSGTRLTVV.